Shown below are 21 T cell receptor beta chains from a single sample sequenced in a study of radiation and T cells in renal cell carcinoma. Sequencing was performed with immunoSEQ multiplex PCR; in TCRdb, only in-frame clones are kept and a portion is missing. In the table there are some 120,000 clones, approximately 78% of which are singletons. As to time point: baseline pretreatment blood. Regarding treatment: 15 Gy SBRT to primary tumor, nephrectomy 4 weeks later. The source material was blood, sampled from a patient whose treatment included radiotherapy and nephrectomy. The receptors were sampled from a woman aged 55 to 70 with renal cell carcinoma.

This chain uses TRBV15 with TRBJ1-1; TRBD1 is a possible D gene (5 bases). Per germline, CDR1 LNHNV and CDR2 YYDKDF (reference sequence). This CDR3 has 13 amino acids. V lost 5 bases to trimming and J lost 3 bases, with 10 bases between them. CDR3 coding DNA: TGTGCCACCAGCCCAGGGAAGTACACTGAAGCTTTCTTT. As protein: CATSPGKYTEAFF.

In DNA, the CDR3 is TGTGCCAGCAGTTGGATAGGGGCTCCCGAACACACAGATACGCAGTATTTT. This gives the protein CASSWIGAPEHTDTQYF. The chain uses TRBV28 and TRBJ2-3; D is possibly TRBD1 (5 bases). This CDR3 has 17 residues. CDR1 and CDR2 (germline): MDHEN, SYDVKM. The V gene lost 4 bases and the J gene lost 2 bases, with 19 bases spanning the gap.

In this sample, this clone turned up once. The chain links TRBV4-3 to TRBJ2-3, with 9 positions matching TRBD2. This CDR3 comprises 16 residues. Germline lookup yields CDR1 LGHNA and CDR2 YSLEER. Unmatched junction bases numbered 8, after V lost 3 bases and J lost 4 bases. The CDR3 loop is CASSQVAGAVADTQYF. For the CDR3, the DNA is TGCGCCAGCAGCCAGGTAGCGGGAGCGGTCGCAGATACGCAGTATTTT.

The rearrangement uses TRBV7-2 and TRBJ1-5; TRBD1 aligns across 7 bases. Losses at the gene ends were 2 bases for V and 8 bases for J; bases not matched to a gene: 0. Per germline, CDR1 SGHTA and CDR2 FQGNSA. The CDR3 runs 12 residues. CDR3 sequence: CASSLQGEPQHF. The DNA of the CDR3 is TGTGCCAGCAGCTTACAGGGGGAGCCCCAGCATTTT.

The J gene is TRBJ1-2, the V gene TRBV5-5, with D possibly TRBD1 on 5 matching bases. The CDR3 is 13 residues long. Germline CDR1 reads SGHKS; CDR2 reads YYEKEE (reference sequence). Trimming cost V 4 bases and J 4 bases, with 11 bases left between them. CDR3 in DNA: TGTGCCAGCAGCCCCGGTGGGGCCTATGGCTACACCTTC. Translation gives CASSPGGAYGYTF. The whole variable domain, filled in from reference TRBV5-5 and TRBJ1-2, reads DAGVTQSPTHLIKTRGQQVTLRCSPISGHKSVSWYQQVLGQGPQFIFQYYEKEERGRGNFPDRFSARQFPNYSSELNVNALLLGDSALYLCASSPGGAYGYTFGSGTRLTVV.

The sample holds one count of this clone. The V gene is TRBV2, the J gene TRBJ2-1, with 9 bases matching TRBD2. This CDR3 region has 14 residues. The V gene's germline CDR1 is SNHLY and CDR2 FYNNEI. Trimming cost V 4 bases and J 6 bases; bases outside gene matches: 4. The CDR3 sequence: CASSVDSGSNEQFF. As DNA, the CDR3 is TGTGCCAGCAGTGTGGATAGCGGGAGCAATGAGCAGTTCTTC.

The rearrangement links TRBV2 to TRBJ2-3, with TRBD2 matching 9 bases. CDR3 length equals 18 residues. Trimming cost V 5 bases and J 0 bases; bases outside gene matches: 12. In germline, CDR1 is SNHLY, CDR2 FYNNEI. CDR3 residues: CASSRNKRLAESTDTQYF. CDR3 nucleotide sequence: TGTGCCAGCAGTCGAAATAAACGACTAGCGGAGAGCACAGATACGCAGTATTTT.

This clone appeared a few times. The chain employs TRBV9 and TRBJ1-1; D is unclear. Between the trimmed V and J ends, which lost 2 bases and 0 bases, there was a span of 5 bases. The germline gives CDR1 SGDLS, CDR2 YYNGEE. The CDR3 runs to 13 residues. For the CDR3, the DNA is TGTGCCAGCAGCGTGGAGGTGAACACTGAAGCTTTCTTT. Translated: CASSVEVNTEAFF.

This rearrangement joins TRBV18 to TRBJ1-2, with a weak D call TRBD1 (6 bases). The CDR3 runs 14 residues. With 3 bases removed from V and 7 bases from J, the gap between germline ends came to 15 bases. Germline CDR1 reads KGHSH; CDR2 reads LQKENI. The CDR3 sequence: CASSPSGGFGGYTF. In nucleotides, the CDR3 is TGTGCCAGCTCACCTTCCGGGGGCTTTGGTGGCTACACCTTC.

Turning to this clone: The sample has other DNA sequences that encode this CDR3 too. As DNA, the CDR3 is TGTGCCAGCAGCCAAGGTAGAGAAAATTCACCCCTCCACTTT. Its translation: CASSQGRENSPLHF. This chain uses TRBV14 with TRBJ1-6; D unclear. Trimming removed 1 base at V and 7 bases at J, with 8 bases between. Germline CDR1 SGHDN, CDR2 FVKESK. This CDR3 has 14 amino acids.

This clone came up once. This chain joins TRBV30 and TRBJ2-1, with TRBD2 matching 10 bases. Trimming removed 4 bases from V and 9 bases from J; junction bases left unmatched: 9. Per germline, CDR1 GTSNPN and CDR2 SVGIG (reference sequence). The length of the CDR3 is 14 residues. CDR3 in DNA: TGTGCCTGGACTCCTAGCGGGAGAGGTGCTGAGCAGTTCTTC. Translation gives CAWTPSGRGAEQFF.

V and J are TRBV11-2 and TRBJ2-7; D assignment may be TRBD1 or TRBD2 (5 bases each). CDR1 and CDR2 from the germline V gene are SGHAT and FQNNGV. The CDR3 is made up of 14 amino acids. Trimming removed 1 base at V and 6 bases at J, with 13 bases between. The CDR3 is CASSLVGEPREQYF. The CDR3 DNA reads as TGTGCCAGCAGCTTAGTGGGGGAGCCTCGCGAGCAGTACTTC.

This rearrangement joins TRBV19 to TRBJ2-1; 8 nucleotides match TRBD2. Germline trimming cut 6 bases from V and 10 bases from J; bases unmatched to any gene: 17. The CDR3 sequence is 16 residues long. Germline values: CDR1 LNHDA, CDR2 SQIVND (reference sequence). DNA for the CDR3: TGTGCCAGTAGACCTACCGGAGCGGGAGTCGCCGACGAGCAGTTCTTC. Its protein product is CASRPTGAGVADEQFF.

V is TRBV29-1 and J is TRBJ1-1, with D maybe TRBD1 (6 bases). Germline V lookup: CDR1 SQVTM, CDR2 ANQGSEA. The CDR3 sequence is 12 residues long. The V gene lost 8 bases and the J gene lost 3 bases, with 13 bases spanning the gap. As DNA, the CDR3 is TGCAGCTTCGGGGAGGGGGACACTGAAGCTTTCTTT. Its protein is CSFGEGDTEAFF.

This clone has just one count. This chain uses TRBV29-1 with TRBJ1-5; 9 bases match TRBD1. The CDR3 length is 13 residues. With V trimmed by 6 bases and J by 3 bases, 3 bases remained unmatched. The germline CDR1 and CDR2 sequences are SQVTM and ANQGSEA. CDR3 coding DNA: TGCAGCGTCGGACAGGGGAACAATCAGCCCCAGCATTTT. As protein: CSVGQGNNQPQHF.

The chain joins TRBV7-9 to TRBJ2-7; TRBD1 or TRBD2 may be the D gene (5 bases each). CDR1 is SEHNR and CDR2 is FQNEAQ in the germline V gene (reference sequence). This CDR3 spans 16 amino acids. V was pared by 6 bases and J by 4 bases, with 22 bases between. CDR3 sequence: CASRPNPGTANYEQYF. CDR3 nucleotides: TGTGCCAGCAGGCCAAATCCCGGGACGGCGAATTACGAGCAGTACTTC. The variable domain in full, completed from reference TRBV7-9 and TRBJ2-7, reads DTGVSQNPRHKITKRGQNVTFRCDPISEHNRLYWYRQTLGQGPEFLTYFQNEAQLEKSRLLSDRFSAERPKGSFSTLEIQRTEQGDSAMYLCASRPNPGTANYEQYFGPGTRLTVT.

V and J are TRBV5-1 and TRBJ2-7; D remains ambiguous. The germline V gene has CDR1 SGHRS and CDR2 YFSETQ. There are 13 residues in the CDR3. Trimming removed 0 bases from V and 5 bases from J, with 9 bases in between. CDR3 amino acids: CASSLATADEQYF. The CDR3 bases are TGCGCCAGCAGCTTGGCCACCGCAGACGAGCAGTACTTC.

The CDR3 is CASSPRPGGVDTQYF. The CDR3 nucleotides read TGCGCCAGCAGCCCGAGGCCGGGAGGGGTTGATACGCAGTATTTT. The V gene is TRBV5-1, the J gene TRBJ2-3; TRBD2 aligns across 8 bases. Trimming at V came to 4 bases and at J to 6 bases, leaving 10 bases not matched to a gene. The germline CDR1 and CDR2 sequences are SGHRS and YFSETQ. The CDR3 covers 15 residues.

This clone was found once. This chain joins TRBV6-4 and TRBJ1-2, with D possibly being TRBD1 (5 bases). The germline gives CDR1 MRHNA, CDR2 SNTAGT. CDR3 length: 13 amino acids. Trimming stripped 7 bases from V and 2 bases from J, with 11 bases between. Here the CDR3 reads CASIQTENYGYTF. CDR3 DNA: TGTGCCAGCATTCAGACAGAGAACTATGGCTACACCTTC.

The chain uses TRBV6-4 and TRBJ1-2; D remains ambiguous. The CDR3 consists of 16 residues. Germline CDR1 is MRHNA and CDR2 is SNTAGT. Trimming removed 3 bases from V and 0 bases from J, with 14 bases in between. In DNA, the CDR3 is TGTGCCAGCAGTGATATCCGTCCTAGGGCTAACTATGGCTACACCTTC. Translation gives CASSDIRPRANYGYTF.

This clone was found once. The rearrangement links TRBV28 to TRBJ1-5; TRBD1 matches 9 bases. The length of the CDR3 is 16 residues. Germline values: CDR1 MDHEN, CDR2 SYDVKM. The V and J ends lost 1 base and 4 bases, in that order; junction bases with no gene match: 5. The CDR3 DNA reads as TGTGCCAGCAGTTTATCACAGGGGGCTGGGAATCAGCCCCAGCATTTT. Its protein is CASSLSQGAGNQPQHF.